This T cell receptor (beta chain) was captured in a study of shared clonotypes between healthy human individuals. Notes on the study in general: With few donors, the genetic and exposure-history diversity represented was limited.

In unsorted samples, genomic DNA was obtained using around 100 million PBMCs. Germline CDR1 reads SGHRS; CDR2 reads YFSETQ. The CDR3 covers 18 residues. The J segment lost 6 bases and the V segment lost 2 bases, leaving 15 bases of the junction unmatched. The sample holds a few counts of this clone. Antigen unknown. The table came from immunoSEQ multiplex PCR; TCRdb's copy has only in-frame clones and leaves some out. The data contain about 470,000 clones, 70% to 80% of them singletons. Sequenced: PBMCs. This receptor was taken from a woman in her thirties or forties in good health. Some clones in this sample may be carry-over from other donors' samples. The chain couples TRBV5-1 to TRBJ2-1, with TRBD2 matching 9 bases. The CDR3 here is CASSLLAGGQITRNEQFF. In DNA form, the CDR3 reads TGCGCCAGCAGCTTACTAGCGGGCGGCCAAATCACCCGCAATGAGCAGTTCTTC.